Below, 5 T cell receptor beta chains from the same sample are listed, as sequenced in a study of OX40 agonist ivuxolimab in advanced cancers. TCRdb keeps only in-frame clones here, not all; method: immunoSEQ multiplex PCR. The data contain 54,000 or so clones, over 70% of them singletons. The specimen comprised CD4+ or CD8+ T cells sorted from blood, sampled in a trial of the OX40 agonist ivuxolimab. The receptors originated from an adult with an advanced solid tumor such as melanoma, head and neck, liver or kidney cancer.

This rearrangement joins TRBV18 to TRBJ2-5; 8 positions match TRBD1. The CDR3 is 14 residues long. The germline V gene has CDR1 KGHSH and CDR2 LQKENI. With V trimmed by 6 bases and J by 1 base, 4 bases remained unmatched. The CDR3: CASSRDRSQETQYF. The DNA of the CDR3 is TGTGCCAGCTCGAGGGACAGGTCCCAAGAGACCCAGTACTTC.

V and J are TRBV7-6 and TRBJ1-4, with D maybe TRBD1 (6 bases). V was pared by 1 base and J by 5 bases, with 8 bases between. Germline V gene lookup returns CDR1 SGHVS and CDR2 FNYEAQ. This CDR3 has 14 amino acids. The CDR3 loop is CASSLDGTNEKLFF. In DNA, the CDR3 is TGTGCCAGCAGCTTAGATGGGACAAATGAAAAACTGTTTTTT.

This clone was counted between two and nine times. The chain uses TRBV5-1 and TRBJ2-3, with D unresolved. CDR1 is SGHRS and CDR2 is YFSETQ in the germline V gene. CDR3 length equals 12 residues. V lost 3 bases to trimming and J lost 2 bases, with 4 bases between them. The CDR3 DNA reads as TGCGCCAGCAGCTCCGACACAGATACGCAGTATTTT. Translating gives CASSSDTDTQYF.

J is TRBJ2-2 and V is TRBV28, with unresolved D. Looked up from germline, CDR1 is MDHEN and CDR2 is SYDVKM. With 2 bases removed from V and 1 base from J, the gap between germline ends came to 5 bases. This CDR3 has 14 residues. CDR3 nucleotides: TGTGCCAGCAGTTTACCCGTGAACACCGGGGAGCTGTTTTTT. Translation gives CASSLPVNTGELFF.

V is TRBV7-3 and J is TRBJ2-3; D possibly corresponds to TRBD2 (5 bases). V was clipped by 5 bases and J by 2 bases, with 14 bases between them. This CDR3 has 15 amino acids. Germline lookup yields CDR1 SGHTA and CDR2 FQGTGA. The DNA for the CDR3 is TGTGCCAGCAGCCCCGGCGGACTTTACACAGATACGCAGTATTTT. Encoded protein: CASSPGGLYTDTQYF. The full variable domain, completed using reference TRBV7-3 and TRBJ2-3, is GAGVSQTPSNKVTEKGKYVELRCDPISGHTALYWYRQSLGQGPEFLIYFQGTGAADDSGLPNDRFFAVRPEGSVSTLKIQRTERGDSAVYLCASSPGGLYTDTQYFGPGTRLTVL.